One and the same sample provided the 2 T cell receptor beta chains below, sequenced in a study of molecular identifiers for immune sequencing clone quantification. Each CDR3 protein gets one entry after TCRdb re-called the PCR reads with MiXCR. The sample has 300,000 to 400,000 distinct CDR3 sequences, about a fifth seen once. Sequencing used naive CD8+ T cells from blood, with Jurkat cell RNA spiked in. Subset denoted: FACS-sorted CD8+CD4-CCR7+CD45RA+ naive T cells. The receptors shown here come from a human donor in good health. Some libraries in this study had Jurkat cell RNA spiked in.

This clonotype has a handful of counts. This rearrangement joins TRBV5-8 to TRBJ1-5; a possible D gene is TRBD1 (5 bases). The germline gives CDR1 SGHTS, CDR2 YDEGEE. The V end lost 2 bases, the J end lost 3 bases, and 15 bases lay between the germline ends. CDR3 length: 16 residues. The CDR3 region is CASSLIPDIYNQPQHF. In DNA, the CDR3 is TGTGCCAGCAGCTTAATTCCGGACATTTACAATCAGCCCCAGCATTTT.

The chain carries TRBV11-2 and TRBJ1-4, with D hard to call. Per the germline V gene, CDR1 is SGHAT and CDR2 is FQNNGV. The CDR3 length is 15 residues. The germline V and J ends were trimmed by 7 bases and 0 bases, with 12 bases remaining between them. The CDR3 nucleotides read TGTGCCAGCACCTTGGAAGGCGCAACTAATGAAAAACTGTTTTTT. Protein: CASTLEGATNEKLFF.